These T cell receptor beta chains were read from a single sample in a study of blood T cell repertoires in COVID-19. Repertoires were generated with immunoSEQ multiplex PCR, while TCRdb's copy carries only in-frame clones and drops some. Here the sample spans 65,000 to 75,000 clones, roughly three quarters being singletons. The specimen was peripheral blood. The receptors were sampled from a man aged 70-80 years with acute or convalescent COVID-19. Each CDR3 is given with its conserved first and last residue. The D gene is left open where the match is weak. Some rows mark clone size as missing; the rest say once, few, many or name a class of expanded clone.

TRBJ2-7,15,TRBV24-1,TRBD1,NA,TGTGCCACCAGTGATTCCGGGACAGGGACCTACGAGCAGTACTTC,CATSDSGTGTYEQYF
TRBJ2-5,16,TRBV2,TRBD2,NA,TGTGCCAGCAGTCTCTCACTAGCGGGTGGGCGGGAGACCCAGTACTTC,CASSLSLAGGRETQYF
TRBJ2-7,13,TRBV28,TRBD2,NA,TGTGCCAGCAGACTAGCGGGACCTTACGAGCAGTACTTC,CASRLAGPYEQYF
TRBJ2-5,15,TRBV19,NA,NA,TGTGCCAGTAGTATAGGGAGATTTGCGGGGGAGACCCAGTACTTC,CASSIGRFAGETQYF
TRBJ2-1,14,TRBV28,NA,NA,TGTGCCACCCGGGACGGGAGCTCCTACAATGAGCAGTTCTTC,CATRDGSSYNEQFF
TRBJ2-7,13,TRBV27,TRBD2,NA,TGTGCCACGAGGACTAGCGGGAGCTACGAGCAGTACTTC,CATRTSGSYEQYF
TRBJ1-1,12,TRBV12-3/TRBV12-4,NA,NA,TGTGCCAGCAGTTTAACGAGAGGCTTGGCTTTCTTT,CASSLTRGLAFF
TRBJ2-5,14,TRBV6-5,TRBD1,NA,TGTGCCACAACGGGGACAGGGGGTTCAGAGACCCAGTACTTC,CATTGTGGSETQYF
TRBJ2-1,17,TRBV25-1,TRBD2,NA,TGTGCCAGCAGTGAACGGACTAGCGGTGTCTCCTACAATGAGCAGTTCTTC,CASSERTSGVSYNEQFF
TRBJ1-5,17,TRBV19,NA,NA,TGTGCCAGTAGTACTCCGATCCGGCGCGGGAGCAATCAGCCCCAGCATTTT,CASSTPIRRGSNQPQHF
TRBJ1-4,14,TRBV5-1,TRBD1,NA,TGCGCCAGCAGCTTGGACAGGGGTAATGAAAAACTGTTTTTT,CASSLDRGNEKLFF
TRBJ2-1,18,TRBV24-1,TRBD2,NA,TGTGCCACCAGTGCCCTTGAAGGGGCTGGCGGGAGGAGTGATGAGCAGTTCTTC,CATSALEGAGGRSDEQFF
TRBJ1-5,15,TRBV6-2/TRBV6-3,NA,NA,TGTGCCAGCAGTTCTAACGCCCGAGTCTATCAGCCCCAGCATTTT,CASSSNARVYQPQHF
TRBJ2-1,14,TRBV7-9,TRBD2,NA,TGTGCCAGCAGCTTAACGGGGGGGAACCATGAGCAGTTCTTC,CASSLTGGNHEQFF
TRBJ2-2,14,TRBV10-3,TRBD1,NA,TGTGCCATCAGTGCTGACAGGGGCACCGGGGAGCTGTTTTTT,CAISADRGTGELFF
TRBJ1-1,17,TRBV5-1,NA,NA,TGCGCCAGCAGCCCGAGGATTGGGGGGGAGTTGAACACTGAAGCTTTCTTT,CASSPRIGGELNTEAFF
TRBJ2-5,19,TRBV20-1,TRBD2,NA,TGCAGTGCTAGTTCCCCTTGGACTAGCGGGAGGTTCTCCCAAGAGACCCAGTACTTC,CSASSPWTSGRFSQETQYF
TRBJ2-7,15,TRBV28,NA,NA,TGTGCCAGCATCTTTCTAGCGACCGCTGCCTACGAGCAGTACTTC,CASIFLATAAYEQYF
TRBJ2-1,16,TRBV5-1,TRBD2,NA,TGCGCCAGCAGCGGGGGACTAGCGGGAGTTATCGATGAGCAGTTCTTC,CASSGGLAGVIDEQFF
TRBJ2-1,14,TRBV10-3,TRBD1,NA,TGTGCCATCAGTGTACAGGGGGACTACAATGAGCAGTTCTTC,CAISVQGDYNEQFF
TRBJ2-1,15,TRBV6-5,NA,NA,TGTGCCAGCAGTCAACGGGCAGGGCTGAACGGTGAGCAGTTCTTC,CASSQRAGLNGEQFF
TRBJ1-6,14,TRBV19,NA,once,TGTGCCAGTAGTCTACAGGGAGAGATTTCACCCCTCCACTTT,CASSLQGEISPLHF
TRBJ2-2,14,TRBV3-1/TRBV3-2,NA,NA,TGTGCCAGCAGCCAGTTGAAGGCGGCCGGGGAGCTGTTTTTT,CASSQLKAAGELFF
TRBJ2-1,14,TRBV9,TRBD2,NA,TGTGCCAGCAGCGTAGGGGGGACTAGCATTGAGCAGTTCTTC,CASSVGGTSIEQFF
TRBJ1-1,15,TRBV5-6,TRBD1,NA,TGTGCCAGCAGCTTGTTTGGGACAGGGAACACTGAAGCTTTCTTT,CASSLFGTGNTEAFF
TRBJ1-1,18,TRBV18,TRBD1,NA,TGTGCCAGCTCACCAGGACAGGGAGGGGGAGAAGTGAACACTGAAGCTTTCTTT,CASSPGQGGGEVNTEAFF
TRBJ1-6,15,TRBV28,NA,few,TGTGCCACCTTCAGGGGCAGCTCCTATAATTCACCCCTCCACTTT,CATFRGSSYNSPLHF
TRBJ2-7,14,TRBV28,NA,NA,TGTGCCAGCAGTCCTTGGGGGAGGTCCTACGAGCAGTACTTC,CASSPWGRSYEQYF
TRBJ1-5,15,TRBV7-2,NA,NA,TGTGCCAGCAGCTCTCAGGGGTATAGCAATCAGCCCCAGCATTTT,CASSSQGYSNQPQHF
TRBJ2-7,14,TRBV27,NA,few,TGTGCCAGCAGCCCCTTCGGCAGGGACTACGAGCAGTACTTC,CASSPFGRDYEQYF
TRBJ2-1,17,TRBV19,TRBD2,NA,TGTGCCAGTAGTATACGACTAGCGGGGAGCTCCTACAATGAGCAGTTCTTC,CASSIRLAGSSYNEQFF
TRBJ2-3,15,TRBV6-5,NA,NA,TGTGCCAGCACCCCCGCGGCGGGGTACACAGATACGCAGTATTTT,CASTPAAGYTDTQYF
TRBJ2-3,15,TRBV2,TRBD1,NA,TGTGCCAGCAGCTTCATCGGGACAGAGAAAGATACGCAGTATTTT,CASSFIGTEKDTQYF
TRBJ1-1,14,TRBV3-1/TRBV3-2,TRBD1,NA,TGTGCCAGCAGCCAAAACAGGGGGGGAACTGAAGCTTTCTTT,CASSQNRGGTEAFF
TRBJ2-7,12,TRBV12-3/TRBV12-4,NA,NA,TGTGCCAGCGTATACCGCGGTGGGGAGCAGTACTTC,CASVYRGGEQYF
TRBJ1-4,11,TRBV3-1/TRBV3-2,NA,NA,TGTGCCAGCAGCCTTCTTGGAGAACTGTTTTTT,CASSLLGELFF
TRBJ2-1,16,TRBV6-2/TRBV6-3,TRBD2,NA,TGTGCCAGCAGCCCTTTGGTTGCGGGAGGGTACAATGAGCAGTTCTTC,CASSPLVAGGYNEQFF
TRBJ1-4,16,TRBV4-1,TRBD1,NA,TGCGCCAGCAGCCTAACGACAGGGACAACTAATGAAAAACTGTTTTTT,CASSLTTGTTNEKLFF
TRBJ2-3,16,TRBV28,NA,few,TGTGCCAGCAGTCCCCAGATGGGCGTACCCACAGATACGCAGTATTTT,CASSPQMGVPTDTQYF
TRBJ2-7,15,TRBV7-2,TRBD1,NA,TGTGCCAGCAGCTTGGGGGACAGGGGAACCTACGAGCAGTACTTC,CASSLGDRGTYEQYF
TRBJ1-4,17,TRBV5-6,NA,NA,TGTGCCAGCAGCTTGAACACAGGCGCTTCAACTAATGAAAAACTGTTTTTT,CASSLNTGASTNEKLFF
TRBJ1-2,14,TRBV19,NA,NA,TGTGCCGTTTTTTCGGACTTCTCTAACTATGGCTACACCTTC,CAVFSDFSNYGYTF
TRBJ2-7,15,TRBV4-1,TRBD1,few,TGCGCCAGCAGCTTGGGGGGGACAGGGGGCTACGAGCAGTACTTC,CASSLGGTGGYEQYF
TRBJ2-7,16,TRBV5-4,NA,NA,TGTGCCAGCAGCTTGCGAGTAGGACAACTTCCGCACGAGCAGTACTTC,CASSLRVGQLPHEQYF
TRBJ2-7,15,TRBV7-9,TRBD1,NA,TGTGCCAGCAGCTTAGTAGGGGCAGGGGGTTACGAGCAGTACTTC,CASSLVGAGGYEQYF
TRBJ2-1,14,TRBV10-2,NA,NA,TGCGCCAGCAGTGCTGGCGGGGCCAACAATGAGCAGTTCTTC,CASSAGGANNEQFF
TRBJ2-1,16,TRBV28,TRBD2,NA,TGTGCCAGCAGGGCCGGGACTAGCGGGAGTTACAATGAGCAGTTCTTC,CASRAGTSGSYNEQFF
TRBJ2-7,15,TRBV7-7,TRBD1,NA,TGTGCTAGCAGCTTAGAGGGACAGGGGAGAGGCGAGCAGTACTTC,CASSLEGQGRGEQYF
TRBJ2-7,14,TRBV4-2,NA,NA,TGTGCCAGCAGCCAATTGCTCCTAACCCGCGAGCAGTACTTC,CASSQLLLTREQYF
TRBJ2-1,15,TRBV5-1,NA,NA,TGCGCCAGCAGCCCTCGGGGGGCTCGGTCCAATGAGCAGTTCTTC,CASSPRGARSNEQFF
TRBJ1-1,13,TRBV19,TRBD1,NA,TGTGCCAGTAGTAAGAGGGGGCTCACTGAAGCTTTCTTT,CASSKRGLTEAFF
TRBJ2-3,16,TRBV28,TRBD1,few,TGTGCCAGCAGTTCCCAGGGACAGGGGGCGGCAGATACGCAGTATTTT,CASSSQGQGAADTQYF
TRBJ1-2,10,TRBV6-5,NA,NA,TGTGCCAGCAGGGGGCCACGCTACACCTTC,CASRGPRYTF
TRBJ2-5,13,TRBV19,NA,NA,TGTGCCACCTCATGGGGCTTCCAAGAGACCCAGTACTTC,CATSWGFQETQYF
TRBJ1-5,14,TRBV18,NA,NA,TGTGCCAGCTCACCGTTATCAGGCAATCAGCCCCAGCATTTT,CASSPLSGNQPQHF
TRBJ2-2,15,TRBV6-5,TRBD2,NA,TGTGCCAGCAGTTACTTTAGCGGGAGCACCGGGGAGCTGTTTTTT,CASSYFSGSTGELFF
TRBJ2-6,16,TRBV5-1,NA,NA,TGCGCCAGCATCCCCTATGGGGGCGCTGGGGCCAACGTCCTGACTTTC,CASIPYGGAGANVLTF
TRBJ1-4,12,TRBV28,NA,NA,TGTGCCAGCAGTTTCAACGGGGGAAAACTGTTTTTT,CASSFNGGKLFF